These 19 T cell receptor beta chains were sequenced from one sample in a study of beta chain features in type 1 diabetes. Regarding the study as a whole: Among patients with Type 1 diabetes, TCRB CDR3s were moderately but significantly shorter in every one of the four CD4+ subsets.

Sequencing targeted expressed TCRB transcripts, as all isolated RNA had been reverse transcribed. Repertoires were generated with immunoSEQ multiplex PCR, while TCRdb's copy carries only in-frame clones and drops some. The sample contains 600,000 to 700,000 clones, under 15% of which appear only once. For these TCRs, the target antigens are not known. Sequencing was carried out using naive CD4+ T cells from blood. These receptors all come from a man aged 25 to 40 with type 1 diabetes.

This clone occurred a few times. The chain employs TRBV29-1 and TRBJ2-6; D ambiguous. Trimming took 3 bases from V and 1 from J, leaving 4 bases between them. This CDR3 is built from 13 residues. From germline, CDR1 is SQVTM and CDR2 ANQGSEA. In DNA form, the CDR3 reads TGCAGCGTTGAGGAGTCTGGGGCCAACGTCCTGACTTTC. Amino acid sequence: CSVEESGANVLTF.

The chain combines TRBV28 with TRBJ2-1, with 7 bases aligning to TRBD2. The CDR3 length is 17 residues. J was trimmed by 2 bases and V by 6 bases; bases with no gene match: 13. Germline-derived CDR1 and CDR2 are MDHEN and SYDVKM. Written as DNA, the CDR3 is TGTGCCAGCAGCCGACGGTTGGGGCGGGGGACCTACAATGAGCAGTTCTTC. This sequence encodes CASSRRLGRGTYNEQFF.

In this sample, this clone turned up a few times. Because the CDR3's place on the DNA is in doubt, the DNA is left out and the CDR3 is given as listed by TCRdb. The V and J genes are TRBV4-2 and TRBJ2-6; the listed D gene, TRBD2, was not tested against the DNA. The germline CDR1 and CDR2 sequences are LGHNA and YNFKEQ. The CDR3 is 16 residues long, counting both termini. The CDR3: CASSQDGTFGANVLTF.

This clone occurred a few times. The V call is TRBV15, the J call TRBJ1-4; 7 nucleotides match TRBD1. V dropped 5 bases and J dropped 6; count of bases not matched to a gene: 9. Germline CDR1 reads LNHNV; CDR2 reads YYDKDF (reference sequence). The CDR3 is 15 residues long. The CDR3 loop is CATSAPGQRHEKLFF. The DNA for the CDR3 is TGTGCCACCAGCGCCCCGGGACAGAGGCATGAAAAACTGTTTTTT.

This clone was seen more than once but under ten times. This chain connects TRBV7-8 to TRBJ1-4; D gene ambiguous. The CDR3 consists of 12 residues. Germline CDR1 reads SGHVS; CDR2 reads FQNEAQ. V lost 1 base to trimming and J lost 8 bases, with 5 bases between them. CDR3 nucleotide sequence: TGTGCCAGCAGCTTAGGGTGGGAAAAACTGTTTTTT. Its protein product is CASSLGWEKLFF.

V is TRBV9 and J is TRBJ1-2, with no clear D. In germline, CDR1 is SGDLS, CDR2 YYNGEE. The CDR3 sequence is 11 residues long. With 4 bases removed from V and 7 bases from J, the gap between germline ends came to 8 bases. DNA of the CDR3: TGTGCCAGCAGCTCGGAAGGTGGCTACACCTTC. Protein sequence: CASSSEGGYTF.

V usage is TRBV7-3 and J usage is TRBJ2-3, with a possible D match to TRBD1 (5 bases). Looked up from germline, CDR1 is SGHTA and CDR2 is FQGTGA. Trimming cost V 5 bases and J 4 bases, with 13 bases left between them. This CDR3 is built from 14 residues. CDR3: CASSPGSGPDTQYF. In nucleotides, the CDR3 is TGTGCCAGCAGCCCCGGATCAGGGCCAGATACGCAGTATTTT.

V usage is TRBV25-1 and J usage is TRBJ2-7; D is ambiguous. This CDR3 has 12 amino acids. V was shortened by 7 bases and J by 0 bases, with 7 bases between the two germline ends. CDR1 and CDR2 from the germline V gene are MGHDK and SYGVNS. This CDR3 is CASIGVSYEQYF. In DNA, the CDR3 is TGTGCCAGCATTGGGGTCTCCTACGAGCAGTACTTC.

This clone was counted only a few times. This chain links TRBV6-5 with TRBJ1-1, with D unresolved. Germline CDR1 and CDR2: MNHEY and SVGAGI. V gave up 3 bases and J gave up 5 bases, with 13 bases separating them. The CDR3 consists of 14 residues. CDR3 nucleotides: TGTGCCAGCAGTTATGCTCTGAGAGGGACTGAAGCTTTCTTT. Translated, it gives CASSYALRGTEAFF.

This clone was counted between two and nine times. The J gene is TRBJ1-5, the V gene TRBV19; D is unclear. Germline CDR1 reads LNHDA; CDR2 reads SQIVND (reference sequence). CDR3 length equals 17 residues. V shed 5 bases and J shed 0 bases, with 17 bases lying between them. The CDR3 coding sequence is TGTGCCAGTAGTTCCGGGAGAGGATCCTATAGCAATCAGCCCCAGCATTTT. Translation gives CASSSGRGSYSNQPQHF.

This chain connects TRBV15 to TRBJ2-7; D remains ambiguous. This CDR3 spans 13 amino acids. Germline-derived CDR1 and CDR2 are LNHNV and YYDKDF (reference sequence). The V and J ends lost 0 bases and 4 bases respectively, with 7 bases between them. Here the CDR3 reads CATSRDGRYEQYF. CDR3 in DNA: TGTGCCACCAGCAGAGATGGAAGATACGAGCAGTACTTC. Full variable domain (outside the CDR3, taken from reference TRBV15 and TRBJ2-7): DAMVIQNPRYQVTQFGKPVTLSCSQTLNHNVMYWYQQKSSQAPKLLFHYYDKDFNNEADTPDNFQSRRPNTSFCFLDIRSPGLGDTAMYLCATSRDGRYEQYFGPGTRLTVT.

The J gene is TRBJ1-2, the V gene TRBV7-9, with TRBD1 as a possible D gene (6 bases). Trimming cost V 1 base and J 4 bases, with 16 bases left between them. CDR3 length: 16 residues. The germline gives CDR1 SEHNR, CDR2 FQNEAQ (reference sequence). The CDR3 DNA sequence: TGTGCCAGCAGCTTAGAACAGGGAGGGAATCCCTATGGCTACACCTTC. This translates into CASSLEQGGNPYGYTF.

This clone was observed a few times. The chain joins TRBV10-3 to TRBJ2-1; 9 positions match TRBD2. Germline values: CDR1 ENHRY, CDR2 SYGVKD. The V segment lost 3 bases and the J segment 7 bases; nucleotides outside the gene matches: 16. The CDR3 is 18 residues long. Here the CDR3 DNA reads TGTGCCATCAGTGAAACTCCCAAGACTGGACTAGCGCGAAATGAGCAGTTCTTC. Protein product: CAISETPKTGLARNEQFF.

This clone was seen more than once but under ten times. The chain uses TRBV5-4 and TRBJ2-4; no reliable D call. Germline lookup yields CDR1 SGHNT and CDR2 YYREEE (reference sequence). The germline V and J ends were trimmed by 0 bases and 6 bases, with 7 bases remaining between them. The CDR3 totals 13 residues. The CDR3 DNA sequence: TGTGCCAGCAGCTTGGTGACCACAAACATTCAGTACTTC. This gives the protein CASSLVTTNIQYF.

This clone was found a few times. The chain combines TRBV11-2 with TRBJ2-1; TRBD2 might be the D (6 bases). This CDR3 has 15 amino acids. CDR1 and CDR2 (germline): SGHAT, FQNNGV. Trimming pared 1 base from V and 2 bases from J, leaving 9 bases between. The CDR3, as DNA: TGTGCCAGCAGCTTAGGGAGGGTCGCCTACAATGAGCAGTTCTTC. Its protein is CASSLGRVAYNEQFF.

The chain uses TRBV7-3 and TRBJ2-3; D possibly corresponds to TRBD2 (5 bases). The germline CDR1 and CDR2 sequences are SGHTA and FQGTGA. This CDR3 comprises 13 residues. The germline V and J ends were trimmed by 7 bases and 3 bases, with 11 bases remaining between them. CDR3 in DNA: TGTGCCAGCAAAGCGGAGCCTACAGATACGCAGTATTTT. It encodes CASKAEPTDTQYF.

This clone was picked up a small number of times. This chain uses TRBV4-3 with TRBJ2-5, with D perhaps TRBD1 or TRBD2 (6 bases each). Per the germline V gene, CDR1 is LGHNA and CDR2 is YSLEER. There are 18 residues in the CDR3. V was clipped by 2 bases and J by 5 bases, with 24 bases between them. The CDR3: CASSQWGPGLLTGETQYF. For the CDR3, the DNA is TGCGCCAGCAGCCAATGGGGTCCGGGACTCCTAACAGGGGAGACCCAGTACTTC.

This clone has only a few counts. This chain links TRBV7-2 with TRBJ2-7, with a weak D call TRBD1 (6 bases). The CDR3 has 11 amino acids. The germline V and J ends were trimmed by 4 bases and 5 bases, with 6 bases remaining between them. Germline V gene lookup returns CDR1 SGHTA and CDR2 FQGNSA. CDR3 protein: CASSYRDEQYF. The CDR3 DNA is TGTGCCAGCAGCTACAGGGACGAGCAGTACTTC. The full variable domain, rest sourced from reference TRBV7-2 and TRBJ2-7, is GAGVSQSPSNKVTEKGKDVELRCDPISGHTALYWYRQSLGQGLEFLIYFQGNSAPDKSGLPSDRFSAERTGGSVSTLTIQRTQQEDSAVYLCASSYRDEQYFGPGTRLTVT.

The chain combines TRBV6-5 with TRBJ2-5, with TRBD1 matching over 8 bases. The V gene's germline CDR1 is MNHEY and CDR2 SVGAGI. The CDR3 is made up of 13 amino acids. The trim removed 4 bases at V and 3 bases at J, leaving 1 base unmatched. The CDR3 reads CASSSTGEETQYF. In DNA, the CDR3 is TGTGCCAGCAGTTCGACAGGGGAAGAGACCCAGTACTTC.